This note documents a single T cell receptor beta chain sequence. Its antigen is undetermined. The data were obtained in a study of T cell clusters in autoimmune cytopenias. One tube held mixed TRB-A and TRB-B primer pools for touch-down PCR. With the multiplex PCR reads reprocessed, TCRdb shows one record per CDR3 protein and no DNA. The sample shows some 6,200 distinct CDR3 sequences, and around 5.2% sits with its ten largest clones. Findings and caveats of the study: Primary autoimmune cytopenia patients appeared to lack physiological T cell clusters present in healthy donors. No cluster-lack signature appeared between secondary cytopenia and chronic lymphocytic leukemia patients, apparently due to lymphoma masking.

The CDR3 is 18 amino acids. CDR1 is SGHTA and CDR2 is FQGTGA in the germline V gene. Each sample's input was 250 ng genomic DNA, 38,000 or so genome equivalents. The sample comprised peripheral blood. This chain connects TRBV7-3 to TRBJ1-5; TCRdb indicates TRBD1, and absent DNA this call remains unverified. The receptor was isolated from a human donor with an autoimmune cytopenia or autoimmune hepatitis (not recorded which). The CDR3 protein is CASSLEQGKPYSNQPQHF.